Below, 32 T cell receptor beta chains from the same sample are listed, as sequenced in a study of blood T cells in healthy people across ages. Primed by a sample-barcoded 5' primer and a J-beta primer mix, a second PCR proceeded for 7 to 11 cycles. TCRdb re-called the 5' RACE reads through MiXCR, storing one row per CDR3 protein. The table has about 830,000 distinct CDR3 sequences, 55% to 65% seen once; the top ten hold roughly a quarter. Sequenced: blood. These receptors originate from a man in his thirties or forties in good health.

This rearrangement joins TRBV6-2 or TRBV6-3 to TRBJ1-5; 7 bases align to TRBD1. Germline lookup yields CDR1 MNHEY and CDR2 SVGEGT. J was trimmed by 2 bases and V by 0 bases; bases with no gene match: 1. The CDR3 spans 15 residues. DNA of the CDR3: TGTGCCAGCAGTTACTCCGGACAGGGCAATCAGCCCCAGCATTTT. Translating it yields CASSYSGQGNQPQHF.

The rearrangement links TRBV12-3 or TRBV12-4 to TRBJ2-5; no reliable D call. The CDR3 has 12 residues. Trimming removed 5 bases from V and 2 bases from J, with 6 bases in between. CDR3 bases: TGTGCCAGCAGTCCGATTCAAGAGACCCAGTACTTC. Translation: CASSPIQETQYF.

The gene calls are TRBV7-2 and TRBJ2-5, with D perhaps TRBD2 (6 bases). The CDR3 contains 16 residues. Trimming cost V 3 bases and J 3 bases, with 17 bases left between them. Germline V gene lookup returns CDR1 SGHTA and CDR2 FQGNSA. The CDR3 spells CASSFSEGYLKETQYF. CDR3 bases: TGTGCCAGCAGCTTTTCGGAGGGTTACCTGAAAGAGACCCAGTACTTC.

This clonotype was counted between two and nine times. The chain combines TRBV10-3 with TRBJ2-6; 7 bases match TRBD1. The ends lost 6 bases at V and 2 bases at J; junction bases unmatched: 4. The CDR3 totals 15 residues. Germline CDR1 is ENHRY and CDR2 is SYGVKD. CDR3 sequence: CAISQTGTGANVLTF. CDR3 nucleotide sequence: TGTGCCATCAGCCAGACAGGGACTGGGGCCAACGTCCTGACTTTC.

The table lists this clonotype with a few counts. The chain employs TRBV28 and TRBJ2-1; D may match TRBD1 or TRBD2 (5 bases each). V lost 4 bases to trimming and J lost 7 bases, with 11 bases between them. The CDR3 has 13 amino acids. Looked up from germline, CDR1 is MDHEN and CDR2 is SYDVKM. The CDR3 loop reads CASSWGRLNEQFF. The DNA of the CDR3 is TGTGCCAGCAGTTGGGGACGCCTAAATGAGCAGTTCTTC.

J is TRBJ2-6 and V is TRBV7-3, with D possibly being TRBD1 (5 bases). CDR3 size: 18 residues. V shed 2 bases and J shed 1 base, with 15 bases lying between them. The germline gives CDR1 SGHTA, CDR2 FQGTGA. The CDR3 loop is CASSLGGHSRSGANVLTF. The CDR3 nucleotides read TGTGCCAGCAGCTTAGGTGGACACTCAAGGTCTGGGGCCAACGTCCTGACTTTC.

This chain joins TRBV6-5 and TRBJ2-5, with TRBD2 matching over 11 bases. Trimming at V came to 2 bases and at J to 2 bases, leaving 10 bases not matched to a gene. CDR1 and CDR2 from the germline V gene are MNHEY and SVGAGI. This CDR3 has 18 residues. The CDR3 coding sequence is TGTGCCAGCAGTTACGCCGAAAATAGCGGGGGGGCACAAGAGACCCAGTACTTC. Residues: CASSYAENSGGAQETQYF.

CDR3 region: CASSQVVTPHSPLHF. As DNA, the CDR3 is TGCGCCAGCAGCCAAGTGGTGACACCTCATTCACCCCTCCACTTT. The rearrangement links TRBV4-3 to TRBJ1-6, with D unclear. CDR1 is LGHNA and CDR2 is YSLEER in the germline V gene. The CDR3 extends over 15 amino acids. The V and J ends lost 1 base and 8 bases respectively, with 12 bases between them.

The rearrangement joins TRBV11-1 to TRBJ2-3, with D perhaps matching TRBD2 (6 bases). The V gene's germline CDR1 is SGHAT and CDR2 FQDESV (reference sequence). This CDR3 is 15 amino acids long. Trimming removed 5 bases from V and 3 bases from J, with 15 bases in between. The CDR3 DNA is TGTGCCAGCAGCGTTGCGGGAATAAGGACAGATACGCAGTATTTT. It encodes CASSVAGIRTDTQYF.

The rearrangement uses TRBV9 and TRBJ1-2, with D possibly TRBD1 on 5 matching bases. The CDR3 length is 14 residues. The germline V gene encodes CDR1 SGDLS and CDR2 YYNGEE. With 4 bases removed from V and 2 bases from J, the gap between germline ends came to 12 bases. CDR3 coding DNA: TGTGCCAGCAGCTCCGCTGGGGGAAACTATGGCTACACCTTC. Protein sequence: CASSSAGGNYGYTF.

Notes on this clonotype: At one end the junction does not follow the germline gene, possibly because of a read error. This CDR3 is CASSLAQPEQFF. For the CDR3, the DNA is TGTGCCAGCAGTTTAGCCCAGCCGGAGCAGTTCTTC. The rearrangement links TRBV13 to TRBJ2-1; D ambiguous. CDR1 is PRHDT and CDR2 is FYEKMQ in the germline V gene (reference sequence). This CDR3 contains 12 residues.

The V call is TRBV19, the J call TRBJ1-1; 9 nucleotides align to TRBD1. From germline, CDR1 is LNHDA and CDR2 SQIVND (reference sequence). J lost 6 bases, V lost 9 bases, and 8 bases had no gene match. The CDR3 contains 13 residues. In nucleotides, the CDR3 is TGTGCCAGCAAGGACAGGGGTAGATCTGAAGCTTTCTTT. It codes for CASKDRGRSEAFF. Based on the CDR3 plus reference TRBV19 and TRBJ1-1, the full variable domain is DGGITQSPKYLFRKEGQNVTLSCEQNLNHDAMYWYRQDPGQGLRLIYYSQIVNDFQKGDIAEGYSVSREKKESFPLTVTSAQKNPTAFYLCASKDRGRSEAFFGQGTRLTVV.

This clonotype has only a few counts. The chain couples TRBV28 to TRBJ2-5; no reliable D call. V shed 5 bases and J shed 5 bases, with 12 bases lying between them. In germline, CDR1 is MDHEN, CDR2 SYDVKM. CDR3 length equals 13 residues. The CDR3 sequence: CASSVPQWETQYF. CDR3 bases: TGTGCCAGCAGTGTCCCGCAGTGGGAGACCCAGTACTTC.

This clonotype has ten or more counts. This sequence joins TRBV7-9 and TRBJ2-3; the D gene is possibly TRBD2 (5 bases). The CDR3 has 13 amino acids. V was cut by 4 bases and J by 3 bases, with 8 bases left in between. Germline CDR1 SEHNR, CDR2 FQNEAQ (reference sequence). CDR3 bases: TGTGCCAGCAGCTCGGGATCTACAGATACGCAGTATTTT. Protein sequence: CASSSGSTDTQYF.

The CDR3 protein is CSVKGNPGSYEQYF. The CDR3 nucleotides are TGCAGCGTTAAAGGGAACCCAGGTTCCTACGAGCAGTACTTC. The chain couples TRBV29-1 to TRBJ2-7; D unclear. V gave up 5 bases and J gave up 1 base, with 15 bases separating them. Germline CDR1 SQVTM, CDR2 ANQGSEA. CDR3 length: 14 residues.

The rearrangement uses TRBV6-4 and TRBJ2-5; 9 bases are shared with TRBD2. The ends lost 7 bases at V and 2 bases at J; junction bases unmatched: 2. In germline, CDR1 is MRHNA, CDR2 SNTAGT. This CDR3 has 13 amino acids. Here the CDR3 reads CASTAGGQETQYF. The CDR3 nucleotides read TGTGCCAGCACAGCGGGGGGACAAGAGACCCAGTACTTC.

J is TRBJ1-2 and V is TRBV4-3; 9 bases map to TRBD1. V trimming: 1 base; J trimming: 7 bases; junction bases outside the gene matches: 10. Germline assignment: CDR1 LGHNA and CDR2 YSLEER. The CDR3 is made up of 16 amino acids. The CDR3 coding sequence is TGCGCCAGCAGCCAAGGAAGGGGGACAGGGCGAGGTGGCTACACCTTC. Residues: CASSQGRGTGRGGYTF.

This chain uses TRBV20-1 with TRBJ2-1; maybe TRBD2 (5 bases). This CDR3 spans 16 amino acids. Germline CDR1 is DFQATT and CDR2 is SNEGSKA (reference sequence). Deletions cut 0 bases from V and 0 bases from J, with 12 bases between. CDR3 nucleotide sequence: TGCAGTGCTAGAGATCGATTCCGGGGCTCCTACAATGAGCAGTTCTTC. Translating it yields CSARDRFRGSYNEQFF.

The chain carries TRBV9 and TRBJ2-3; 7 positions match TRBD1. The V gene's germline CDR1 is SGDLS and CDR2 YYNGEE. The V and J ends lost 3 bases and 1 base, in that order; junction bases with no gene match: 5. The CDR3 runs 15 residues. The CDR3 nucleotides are TGTGCCAGCAGCGCGGACAGGCGAGGCACAGATACGCAGTATTTT. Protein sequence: CASSADRRGTDTQYF.

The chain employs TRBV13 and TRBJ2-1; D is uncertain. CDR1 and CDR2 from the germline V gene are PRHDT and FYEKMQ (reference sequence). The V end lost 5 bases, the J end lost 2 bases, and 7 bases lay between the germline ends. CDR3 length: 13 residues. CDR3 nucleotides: TGTGCCAGCAGCAACGAAGCCTACAATGAGCAGTTCTTC. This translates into CASSNEAYNEQFF. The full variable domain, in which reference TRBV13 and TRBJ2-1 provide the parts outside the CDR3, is AAGVIQSPRHLIKEKRETATLKCYPIPRHDTVYWYQQGPGQDPQFLISFYEKMQSDKGSIPDRFSAQQFSDYHSELNMSSLELGDSALYFCASSNEAYNEQFFGPGTRLTVL.

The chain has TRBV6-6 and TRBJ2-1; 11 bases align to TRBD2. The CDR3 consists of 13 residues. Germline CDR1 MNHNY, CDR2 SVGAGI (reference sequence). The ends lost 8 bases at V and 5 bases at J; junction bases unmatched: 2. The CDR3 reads CASGTSGNNEQFF. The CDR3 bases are TGTGCCAGCGGGACTAGCGGAAACAATGAGCAGTTCTTC.

CDR3 region: CASRRQGFNTGELFF. The CDR3 coding sequence is TGTGCCAGCAGACGACAGGGATTTAACACCGGGGAGCTGTTTTTT. The chain is built from TRBV6-2 or TRBV6-3 and TRBJ2-2; 7 nucleotides line up with TRBD1. The length of the CDR3 is 15 residues. CDR1 and CDR2 (germline): MNHEY, SVGEGT. The ends lost 6 bases at V and 2 bases at J; junction bases unmatched: 6.

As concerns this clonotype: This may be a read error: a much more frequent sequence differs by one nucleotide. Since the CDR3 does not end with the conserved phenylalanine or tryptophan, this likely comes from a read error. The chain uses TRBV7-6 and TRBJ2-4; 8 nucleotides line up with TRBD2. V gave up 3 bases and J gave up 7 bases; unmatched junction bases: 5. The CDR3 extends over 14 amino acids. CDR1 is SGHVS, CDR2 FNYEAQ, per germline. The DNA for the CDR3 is TGTGCCAGCAGCTTCCAAGGACTAGCCAACATTCAGTACTGC. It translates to CASSFQGLANIQYC.

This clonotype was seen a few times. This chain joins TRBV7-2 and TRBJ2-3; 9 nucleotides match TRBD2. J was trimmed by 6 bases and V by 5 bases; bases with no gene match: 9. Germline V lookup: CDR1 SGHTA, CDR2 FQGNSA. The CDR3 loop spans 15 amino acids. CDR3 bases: TGTGCCAGCAGCCTCCTAGCGGGGAGCAGGGATACGCAGTATTTT. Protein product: CASSLLAGSRDTQYF.

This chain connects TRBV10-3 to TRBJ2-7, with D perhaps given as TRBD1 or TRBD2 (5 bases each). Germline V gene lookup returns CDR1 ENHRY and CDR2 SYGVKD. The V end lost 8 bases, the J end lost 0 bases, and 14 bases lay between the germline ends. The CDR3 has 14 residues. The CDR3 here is CAIRGTELSYEQYF. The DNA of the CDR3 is TGTGCCATCCGAGGGACGGAACTCTCCTACGAGCAGTACTTC.

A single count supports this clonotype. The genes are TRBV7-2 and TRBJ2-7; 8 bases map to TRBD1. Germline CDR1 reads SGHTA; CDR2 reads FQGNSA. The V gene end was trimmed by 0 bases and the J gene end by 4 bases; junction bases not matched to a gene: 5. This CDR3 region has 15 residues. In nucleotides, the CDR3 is TGTGCCAGCAGCTTAGCAGACAGGGGTGGGTACGAGCAGTACTTC. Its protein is CASSLADRGGYEQYF. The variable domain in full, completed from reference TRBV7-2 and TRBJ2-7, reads GAGVSQSPSNKVTEKGKDVELRCDPISGHTALYWYRQSLGQGLEFLIYFQGNSAPDKSGLPSDRFSAERTGGSVSTLTIQRTQQEDSAVYLCASSLADRGGYEQYFGPGTRLTVT.

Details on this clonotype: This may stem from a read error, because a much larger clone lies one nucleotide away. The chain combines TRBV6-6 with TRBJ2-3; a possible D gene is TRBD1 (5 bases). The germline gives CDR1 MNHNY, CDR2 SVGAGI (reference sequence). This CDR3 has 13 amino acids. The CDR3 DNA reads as TGTGCCAGCATGGGGCTGGGCACAGATACGCGGTATTTT. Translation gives CASMGLGTDTRYF.

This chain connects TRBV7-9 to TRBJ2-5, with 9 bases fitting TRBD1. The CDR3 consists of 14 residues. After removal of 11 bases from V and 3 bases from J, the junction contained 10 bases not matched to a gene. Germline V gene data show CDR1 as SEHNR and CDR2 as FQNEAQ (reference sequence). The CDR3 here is CAVGAGQGEETQYF. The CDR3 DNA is TGTGCCGTGGGCGCGGGACAGGGCGAAGAGACCCAGTACTTC.

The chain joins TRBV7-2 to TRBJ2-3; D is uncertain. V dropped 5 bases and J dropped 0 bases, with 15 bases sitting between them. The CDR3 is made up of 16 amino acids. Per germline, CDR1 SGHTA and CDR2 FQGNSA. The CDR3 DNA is TGTGCCAGCAGCCAAGGACGAGCGAAGAGCACAGATACGCAGTATTTT. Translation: CASSQGRAKSTDTQYF.

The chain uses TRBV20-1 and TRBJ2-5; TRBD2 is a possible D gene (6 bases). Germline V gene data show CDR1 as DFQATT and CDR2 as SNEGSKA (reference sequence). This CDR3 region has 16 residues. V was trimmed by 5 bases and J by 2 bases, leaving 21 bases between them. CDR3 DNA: TGCAGTGCTTACCCCGGAGGGGAGCGGCCACAAGAGACCCAGTACTTC. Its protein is CSAYPGGERPQETQYF.

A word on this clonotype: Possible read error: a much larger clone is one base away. The CDR3 nucleotides read TGTGCCAGCAGCTTAGCCGGCCCCATGAGGGACATTCGGTACTTC. Translating gives CASSLAGPMRDIRYF. The chain joins TRBV11-1 to TRBJ2-4, with D possibly being TRBD1 (6 bases). Germline V gene sequence: CDR1 SGHAT, CDR2 FQDESV (reference sequence). This CDR3 contains 15 residues.

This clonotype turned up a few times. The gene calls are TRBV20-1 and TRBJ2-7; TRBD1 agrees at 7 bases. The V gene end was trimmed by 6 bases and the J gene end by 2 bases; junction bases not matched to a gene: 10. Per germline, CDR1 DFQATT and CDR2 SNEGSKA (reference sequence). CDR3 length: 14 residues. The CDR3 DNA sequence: TGCAGTGCCCCGAGGGGACAGAATCCCTACGAGCAGTACTTC. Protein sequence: CSAPRGQNPYEQYF.